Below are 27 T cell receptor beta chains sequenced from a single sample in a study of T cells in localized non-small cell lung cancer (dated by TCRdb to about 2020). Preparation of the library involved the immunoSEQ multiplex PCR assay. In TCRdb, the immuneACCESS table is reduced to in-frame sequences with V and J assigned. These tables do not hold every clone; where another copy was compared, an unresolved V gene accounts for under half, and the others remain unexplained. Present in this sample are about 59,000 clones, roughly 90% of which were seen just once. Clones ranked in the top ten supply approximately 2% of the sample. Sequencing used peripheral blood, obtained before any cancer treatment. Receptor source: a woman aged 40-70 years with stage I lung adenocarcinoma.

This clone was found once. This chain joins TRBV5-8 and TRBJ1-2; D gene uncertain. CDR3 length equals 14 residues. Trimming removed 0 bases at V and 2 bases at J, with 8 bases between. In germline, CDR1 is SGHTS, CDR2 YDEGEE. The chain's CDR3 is CASSLEGLNYGYTF. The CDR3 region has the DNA TGTGCCAGCAGCTTGGAGGGATTAAACTATGGCTACACCTTC.

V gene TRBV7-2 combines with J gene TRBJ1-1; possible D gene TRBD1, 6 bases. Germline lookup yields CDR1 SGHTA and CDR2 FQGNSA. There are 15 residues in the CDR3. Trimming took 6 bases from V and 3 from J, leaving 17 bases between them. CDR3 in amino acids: CASRLTGFRDTEAFF. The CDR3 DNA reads TGTGCCAGCAGGCTTACAGGGTTTCGGGACACTGAAGCTTTCTTT.

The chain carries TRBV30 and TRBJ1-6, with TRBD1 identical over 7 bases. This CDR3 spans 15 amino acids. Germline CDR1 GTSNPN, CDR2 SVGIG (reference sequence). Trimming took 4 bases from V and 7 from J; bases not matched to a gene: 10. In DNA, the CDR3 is TGTGCCTGGATCCTACCGGGACAGAAGAATTCACCCCTCCACTTT. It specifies CAWILPGQKNSPLHF.

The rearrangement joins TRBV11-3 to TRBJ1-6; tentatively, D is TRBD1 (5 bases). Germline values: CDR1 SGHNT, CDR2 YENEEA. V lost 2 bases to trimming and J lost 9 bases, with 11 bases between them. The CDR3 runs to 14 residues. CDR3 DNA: TGTGCCAGCAGCTTAAAGGGGAGCAGTTCACCCCTCCACTTT. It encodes CASSLKGSSSPLHF.

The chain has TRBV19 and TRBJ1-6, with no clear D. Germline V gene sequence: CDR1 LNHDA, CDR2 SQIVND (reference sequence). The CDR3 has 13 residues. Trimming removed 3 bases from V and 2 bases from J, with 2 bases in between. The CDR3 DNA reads TGTGCCAGTAGTATCACCTATAATTCACCCCTCCACTTT. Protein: CASSITYNSPLHF. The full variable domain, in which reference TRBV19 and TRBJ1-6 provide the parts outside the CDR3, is DGGITQSPKYLFRKEGQNVTLSCEQNLNHDAMYWYRQDPGQGLRLIYYSQIVNDFQKGDIAEGYSVSREKKESFPLTVTSAQKNPTAFYLCASSITYNSPLHFGNGTRLTVT.

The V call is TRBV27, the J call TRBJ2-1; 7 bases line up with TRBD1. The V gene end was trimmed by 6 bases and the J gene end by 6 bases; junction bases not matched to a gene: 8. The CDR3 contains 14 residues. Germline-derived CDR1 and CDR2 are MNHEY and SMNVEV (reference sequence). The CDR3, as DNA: TGTGCCAGCAGGGCCCCCGGGACAGTCAATGAGCAGTTCTTC. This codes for CASRAPGTVNEQFF.

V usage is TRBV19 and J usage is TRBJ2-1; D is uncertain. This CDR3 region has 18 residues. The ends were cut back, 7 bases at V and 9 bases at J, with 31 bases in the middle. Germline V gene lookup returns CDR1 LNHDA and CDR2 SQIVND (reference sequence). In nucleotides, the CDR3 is TGTGCCAGTAAGACGGCTGGCCTGAATACCTTCTCCGTGAGTGAGCAGTTCTTC. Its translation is CASKTAGLNTFSVSEQFF.

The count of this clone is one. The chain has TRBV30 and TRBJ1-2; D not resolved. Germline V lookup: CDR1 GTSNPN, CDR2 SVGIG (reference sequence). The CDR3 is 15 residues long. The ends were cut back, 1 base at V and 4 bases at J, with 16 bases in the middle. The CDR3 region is CAWSGAVMESYGYTF. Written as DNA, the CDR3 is TGTGCCTGGAGTGGGGCGGTGATGGAAAGCTATGGCTACACCTTC.

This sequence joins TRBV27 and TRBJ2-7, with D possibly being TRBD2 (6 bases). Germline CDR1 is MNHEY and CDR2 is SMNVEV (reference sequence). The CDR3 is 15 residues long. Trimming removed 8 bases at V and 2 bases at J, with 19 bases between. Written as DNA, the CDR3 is TGTGCCAGCTCCCGCCCGGGGGACTCGGCCTACGAGCAGTACTTC. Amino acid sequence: CASSRPGDSAYEQYF.

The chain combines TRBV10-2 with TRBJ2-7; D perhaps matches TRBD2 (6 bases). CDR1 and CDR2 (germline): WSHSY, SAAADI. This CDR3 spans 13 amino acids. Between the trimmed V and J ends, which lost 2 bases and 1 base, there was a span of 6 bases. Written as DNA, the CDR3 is TGCGCCAGCAGTGAGCGGGGGTCCTACGAGCAGTACTTC. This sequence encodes CASSERGSYEQYF.

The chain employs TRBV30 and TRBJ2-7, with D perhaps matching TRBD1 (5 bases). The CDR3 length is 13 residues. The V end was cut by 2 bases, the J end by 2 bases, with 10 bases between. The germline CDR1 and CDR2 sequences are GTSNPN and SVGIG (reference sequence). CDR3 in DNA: TGTGCCTGGAGTCCAGGGCCCCCCTACGAGCAGTACTTC. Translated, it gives CAWSPGPPYEQYF.

This CDR3 is CASSSSGTASGNTIYF. The CDR3 coding sequence is TGTGCCAGTAGTTCATCCGGGACAGCCTCTGGAAACACCATATATTTT. V usage is TRBV19 and J usage is TRBJ1-3, with 7 bases aligning to TRBD1. V gave up 5 bases and J gave up 0 bases; unmatched junction bases: 7. Germline values: CDR1 LNHDA, CDR2 SQIVND (reference sequence). This CDR3 is built from 16 residues.

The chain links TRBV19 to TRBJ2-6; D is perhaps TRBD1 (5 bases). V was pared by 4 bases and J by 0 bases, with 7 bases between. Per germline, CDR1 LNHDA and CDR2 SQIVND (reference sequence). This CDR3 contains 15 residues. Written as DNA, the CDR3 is TGTGCCAGTAGTAAAACAGGCTCTGGGGCCAACGTCCTGACTTTC. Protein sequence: CASSKTGSGANVLTF.

In DNA, the CDR3 is TGTGCCAGTAGTGGACAGGCCAGCGAGACCCAGTACTTC. This codes for CASSGQASETQYF. This chain connects TRBV19 to TRBJ2-5; TRBD1 aligns across 7 bases. The V gene end was trimmed by 5 bases and the J gene end by 5 bases; junction bases not matched to a gene: 5. Germline lookup yields CDR1 LNHDA and CDR2 SQIVND (reference sequence). There are 13 residues in the CDR3.

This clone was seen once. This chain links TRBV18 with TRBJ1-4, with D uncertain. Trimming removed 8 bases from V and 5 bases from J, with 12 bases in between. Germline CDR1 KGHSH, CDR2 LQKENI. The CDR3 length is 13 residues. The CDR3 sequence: CASSRGENEKLFF. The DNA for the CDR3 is TGTGCCAGCAGCCGTGGGGAGAATGAAAAACTGTTTTTT.

CDR3 sequence (DNA): TGTGCCAGCAGTCCTTTGACAGGGGACGGGCCCCAGCATTTT. This gives the protein CASSPLTGDGPQHF. The J gene is TRBJ1-5, the V gene TRBV27; TRBD1 agrees at 8 bases. Trimming at V came to 5 bases and at J to 9 bases, leaving 9 bases not matched to a gene. The CDR3 has 14 residues. CDR1 and CDR2 from the germline V gene are MNHEY and SMNVEV (reference sequence).

This chain's CDR3 is CASSSRTETRYEQYF. The DNA for the CDR3 is TGTGCCAGCAGCTCCCGGACGGAAACACGGTACGAGCAGTACTTC. The chain uses TRBV7-2 and TRBJ2-7; D gene unclear. Germline V gives CDR1 SGHTA, CDR2 FQGNSA. The CDR3 consists of 15 residues. Trimming stripped 4 bases from V and 4 bases from J, with 17 bases between.

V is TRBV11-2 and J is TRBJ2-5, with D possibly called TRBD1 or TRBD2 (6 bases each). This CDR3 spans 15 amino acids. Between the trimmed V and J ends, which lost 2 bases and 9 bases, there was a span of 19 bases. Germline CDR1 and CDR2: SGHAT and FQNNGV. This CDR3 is CASSLRPLERGAQYF. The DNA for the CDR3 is TGTGCCAGCAGCTTACGACCCCTCGAAAGGGGGGCCCAGTACTTC.

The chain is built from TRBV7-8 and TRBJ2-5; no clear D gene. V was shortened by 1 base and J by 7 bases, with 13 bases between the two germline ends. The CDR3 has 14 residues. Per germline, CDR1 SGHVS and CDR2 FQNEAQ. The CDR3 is CASSLETTSWTQYF. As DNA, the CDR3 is TGTGCCAGCAGCTTAGAGACGACAAGTTGGACCCAGTACTTC. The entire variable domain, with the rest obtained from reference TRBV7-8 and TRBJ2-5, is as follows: GAGVSQSPRYKVAKRGQDVALRCDPISGHVSLFWYQQALGQGPEFLTYFQNEAQLDKSGLPSDRFFAERPEGSVSTLKIQRTQQEDSAVYLCASSLETTSWTQYFGPGTRLLVL.

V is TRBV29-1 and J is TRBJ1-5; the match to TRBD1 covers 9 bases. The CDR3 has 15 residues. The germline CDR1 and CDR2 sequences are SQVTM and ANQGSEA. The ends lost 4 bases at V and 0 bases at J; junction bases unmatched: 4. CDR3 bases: TGCAGCGTTGCTGGACAGGGGAATAGCAATCAGCCCCAGCATTTT. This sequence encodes CSVAGQGNSNQPQHF.

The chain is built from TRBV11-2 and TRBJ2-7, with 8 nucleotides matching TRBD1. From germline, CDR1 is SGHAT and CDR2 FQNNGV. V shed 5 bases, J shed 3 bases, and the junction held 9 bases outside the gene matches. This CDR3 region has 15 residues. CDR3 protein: CASSDWDRRLYEQYF. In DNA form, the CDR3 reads TGTGCCAGCAGCGACTGGGACAGGCGCCTCTACGAGCAGTACTTC.

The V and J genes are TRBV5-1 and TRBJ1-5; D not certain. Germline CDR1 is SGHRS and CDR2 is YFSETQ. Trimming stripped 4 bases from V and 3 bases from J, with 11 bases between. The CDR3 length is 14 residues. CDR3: CASSLGGHNQPQHF. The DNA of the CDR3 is TGCGCCAGCAGCCTTGGCGGTCACAATCAGCCCCAGCATTTT.

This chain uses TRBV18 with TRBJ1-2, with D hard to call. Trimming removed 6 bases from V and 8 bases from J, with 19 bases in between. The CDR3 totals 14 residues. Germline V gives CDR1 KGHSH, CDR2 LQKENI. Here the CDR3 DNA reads TGTGCCAGCTCTCCGAACCGACAACAAGCGGGCTACACCTTC. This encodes CASSPNRQQAGYTF.

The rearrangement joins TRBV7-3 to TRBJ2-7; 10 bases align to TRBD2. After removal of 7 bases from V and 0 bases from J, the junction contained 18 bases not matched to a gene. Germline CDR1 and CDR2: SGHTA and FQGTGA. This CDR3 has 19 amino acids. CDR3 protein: CASTARGRLAGEHSYEQYF. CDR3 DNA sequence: TGTGCCAGCACGGCCCGAGGGAGGCTAGCGGGAGAGCACTCCTACGAGCAGTACTTC.

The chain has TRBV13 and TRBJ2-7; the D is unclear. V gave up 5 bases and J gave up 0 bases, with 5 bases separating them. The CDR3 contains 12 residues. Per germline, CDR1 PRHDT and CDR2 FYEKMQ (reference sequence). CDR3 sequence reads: CASSISSYEQYF. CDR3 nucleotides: TGTGCCAGCAGCATAAGCTCCTACGAGCAGTACTTC.

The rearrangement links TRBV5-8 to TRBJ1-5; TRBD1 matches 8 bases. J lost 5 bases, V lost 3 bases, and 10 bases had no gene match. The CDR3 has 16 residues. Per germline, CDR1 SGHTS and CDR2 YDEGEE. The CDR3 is CASSSYGQGEHQPQHF. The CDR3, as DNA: TGTGCCAGCAGCTCCTACGGACAGGGCGAGCATCAGCCCCAGCATTTT.

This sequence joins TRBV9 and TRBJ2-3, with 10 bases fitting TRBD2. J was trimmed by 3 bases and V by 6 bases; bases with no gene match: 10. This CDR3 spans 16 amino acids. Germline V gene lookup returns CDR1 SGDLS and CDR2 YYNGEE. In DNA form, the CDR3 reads TGTGCCAGCAACGACGCAGCGGGAGGGCTTACAGATACGCAGTATTTT. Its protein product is CASNDAAGGLTDTQYF.